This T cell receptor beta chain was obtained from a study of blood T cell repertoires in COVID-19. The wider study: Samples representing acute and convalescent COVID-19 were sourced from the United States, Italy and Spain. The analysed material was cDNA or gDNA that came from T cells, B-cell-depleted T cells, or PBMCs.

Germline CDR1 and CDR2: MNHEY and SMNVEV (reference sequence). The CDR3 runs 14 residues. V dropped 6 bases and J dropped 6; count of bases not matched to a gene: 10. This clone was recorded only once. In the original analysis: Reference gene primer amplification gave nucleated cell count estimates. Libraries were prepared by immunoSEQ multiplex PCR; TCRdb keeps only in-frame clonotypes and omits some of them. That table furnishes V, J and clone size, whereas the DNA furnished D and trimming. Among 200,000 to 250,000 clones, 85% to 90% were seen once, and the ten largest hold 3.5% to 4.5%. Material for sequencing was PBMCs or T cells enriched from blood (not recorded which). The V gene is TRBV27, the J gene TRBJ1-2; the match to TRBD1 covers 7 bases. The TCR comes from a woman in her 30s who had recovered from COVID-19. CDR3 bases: TGTGCCAGCAGGTCCTGGGGACAGAGGGATGGCTACACCTTC. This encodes CASRSWGQRDGYTF.